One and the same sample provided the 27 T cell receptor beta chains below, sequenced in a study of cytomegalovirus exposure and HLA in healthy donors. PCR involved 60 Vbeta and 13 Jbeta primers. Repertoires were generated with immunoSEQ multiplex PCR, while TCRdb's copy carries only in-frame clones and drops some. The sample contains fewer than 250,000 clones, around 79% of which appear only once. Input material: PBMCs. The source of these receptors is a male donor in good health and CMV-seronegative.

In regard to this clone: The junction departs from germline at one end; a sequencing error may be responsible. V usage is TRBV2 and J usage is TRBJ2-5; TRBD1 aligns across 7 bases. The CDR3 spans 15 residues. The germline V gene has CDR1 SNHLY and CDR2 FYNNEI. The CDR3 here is CASWGQGVGQEAQYF. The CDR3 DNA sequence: TGTGCCAGTTGGGGCCAGGGGGTAGGCCAAGAGGCCCAGTACTTC.

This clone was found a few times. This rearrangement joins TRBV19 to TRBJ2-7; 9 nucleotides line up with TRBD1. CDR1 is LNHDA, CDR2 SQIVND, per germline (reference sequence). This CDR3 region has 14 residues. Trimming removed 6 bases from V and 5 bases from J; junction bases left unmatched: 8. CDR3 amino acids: CASRGQGSTHEQYF. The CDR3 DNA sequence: TGTGCCAGTAGGGGACAGGGTTCAACTCACGAGCAGTACTTC.

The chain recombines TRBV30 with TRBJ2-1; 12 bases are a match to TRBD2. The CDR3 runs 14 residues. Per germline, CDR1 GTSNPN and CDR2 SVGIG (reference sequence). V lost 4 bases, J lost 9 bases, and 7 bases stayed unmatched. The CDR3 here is CAWTSGTSGFEQFF. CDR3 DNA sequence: TGTGCCTGGACTTCCGGGACTAGCGGGTTTGAGCAGTTCTTC.

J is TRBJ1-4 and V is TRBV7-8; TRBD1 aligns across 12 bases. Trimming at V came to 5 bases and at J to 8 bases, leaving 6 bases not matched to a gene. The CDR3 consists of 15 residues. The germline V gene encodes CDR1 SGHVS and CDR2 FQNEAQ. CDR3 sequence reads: CASSPSGTGGEKLFF. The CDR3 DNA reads TGTGCCAGCAGCCCCTCCGGGACAGGGGGCGAAAAACTGTTTTTT.

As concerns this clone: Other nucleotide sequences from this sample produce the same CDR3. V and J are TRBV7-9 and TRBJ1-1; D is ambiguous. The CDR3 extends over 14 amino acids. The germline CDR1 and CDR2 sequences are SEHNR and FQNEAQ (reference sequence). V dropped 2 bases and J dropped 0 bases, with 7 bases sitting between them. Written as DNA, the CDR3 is TGTGCCAGCAGCTTAAGTGGCATGAACACTGAAGCTTTCTTT. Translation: CASSLSGMNTEAFF.

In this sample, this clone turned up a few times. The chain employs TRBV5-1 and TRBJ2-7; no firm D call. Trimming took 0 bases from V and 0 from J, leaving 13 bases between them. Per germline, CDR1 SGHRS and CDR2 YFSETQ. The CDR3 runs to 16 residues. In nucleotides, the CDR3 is TGCGCCAGCAGCTTGGCCGTTGTCAGTAACTCCTACGAGCAGTACTTC. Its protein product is CASSLAVVSNSYEQYF.

CDR3 coding DNA: TGTGCCAGCAGCGCGGACTATGGCTACACCTTC. The encoded protein is CASSADYGYTF. J is TRBJ1-2 and V is TRBV5-6, with D unresolved. Germline lookup yields CDR1 SGHDT and CDR2 YYEEEE. Trimming cost V 4 bases and J 3 bases, with 4 bases left between them. The CDR3 loop spans 11 amino acids.

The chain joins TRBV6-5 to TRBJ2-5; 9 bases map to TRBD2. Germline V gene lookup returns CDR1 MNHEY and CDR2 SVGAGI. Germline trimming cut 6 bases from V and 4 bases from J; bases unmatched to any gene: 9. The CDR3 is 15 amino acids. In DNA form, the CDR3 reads TGTGCCAGCAGCCTAGCGGGATCGGGTGGAGAGACCCAGTACTTC. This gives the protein CASSLAGSGGETQYF.

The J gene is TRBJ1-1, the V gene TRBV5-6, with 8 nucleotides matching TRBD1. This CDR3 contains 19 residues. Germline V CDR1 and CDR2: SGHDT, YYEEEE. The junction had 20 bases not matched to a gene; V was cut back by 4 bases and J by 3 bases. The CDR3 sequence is CASSLRFLDREGKDTEAFF. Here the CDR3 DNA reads TGTGCCAGCAGCCTCCGTTTTCTGGACAGGGAGGGAAAGGACACTGAAGCTTTCTTT.

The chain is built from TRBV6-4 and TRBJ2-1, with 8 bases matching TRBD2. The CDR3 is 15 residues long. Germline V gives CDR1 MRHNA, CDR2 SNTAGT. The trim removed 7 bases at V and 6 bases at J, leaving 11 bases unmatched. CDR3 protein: CASTPRGGFGNEQFF. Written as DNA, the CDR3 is TGTGCCAGCACTCCACGGGGGGGCTTTGGCAATGAGCAGTTCTTC.

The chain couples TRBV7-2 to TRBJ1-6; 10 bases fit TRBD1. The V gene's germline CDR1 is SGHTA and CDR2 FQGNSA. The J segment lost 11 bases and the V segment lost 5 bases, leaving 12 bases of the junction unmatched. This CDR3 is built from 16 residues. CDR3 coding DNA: TGTGCCAGCAGCCACCCGGGACAGGGGTTTCATCCACCCCTCCACTTT. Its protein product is CASSHPGQGFHPPLHF.

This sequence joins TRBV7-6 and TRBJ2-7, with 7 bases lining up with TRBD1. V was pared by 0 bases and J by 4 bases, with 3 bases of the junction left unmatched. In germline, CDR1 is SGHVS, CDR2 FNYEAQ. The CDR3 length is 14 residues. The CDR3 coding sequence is TGTGCCAGCAGCTTAGCCCGACAGGGATACGAGCAGTACTTC. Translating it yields CASSLARQGYEQYF.

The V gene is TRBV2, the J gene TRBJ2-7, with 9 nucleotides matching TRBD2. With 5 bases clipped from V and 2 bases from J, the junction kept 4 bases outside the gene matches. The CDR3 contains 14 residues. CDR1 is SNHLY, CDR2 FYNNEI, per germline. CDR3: CASSRRLAAYEQYF. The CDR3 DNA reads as TGTGCCAGCAGTCGTCGACTAGCGGCCTACGAGCAGTACTTC.

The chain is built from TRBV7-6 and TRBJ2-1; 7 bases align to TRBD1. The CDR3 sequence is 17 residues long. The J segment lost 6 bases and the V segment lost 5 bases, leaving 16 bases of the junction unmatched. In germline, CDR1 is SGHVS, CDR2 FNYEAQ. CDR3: CASSLQGIGVMGNEQFF. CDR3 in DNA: TGTGCCAGCAGCCTACAGGGGATTGGGGTAATGGGCAATGAGCAGTTCTTC.

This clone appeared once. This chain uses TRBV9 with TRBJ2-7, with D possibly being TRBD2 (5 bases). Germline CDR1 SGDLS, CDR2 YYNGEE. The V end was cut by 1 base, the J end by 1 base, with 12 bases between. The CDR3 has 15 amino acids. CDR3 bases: TGTGCCAGCAGCGTACACGAGGGCGGTTCCTACGAGCAGTACTTC. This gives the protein CASSVHEGGSYEQYF. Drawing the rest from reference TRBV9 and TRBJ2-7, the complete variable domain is DSGVTQTPKHLITATGQRVTLRCSPRSGDLSVYWYQQSLDQGLQFLIQYYNGEERAKGNILERFSAQQFPDLHSELNLSSLELGDSALYFCASSVHEGGSYEQYFGPGTRLTVT.

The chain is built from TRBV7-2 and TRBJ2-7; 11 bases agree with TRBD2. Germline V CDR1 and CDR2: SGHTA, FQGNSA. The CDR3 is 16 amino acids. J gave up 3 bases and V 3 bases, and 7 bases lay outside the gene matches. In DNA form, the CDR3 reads TGTGCCAGCAGCTTCGTCCCTAGCGGGGGGAACTACGAGCAGTACTTC. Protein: CASSFVPSGGNYEQYF.

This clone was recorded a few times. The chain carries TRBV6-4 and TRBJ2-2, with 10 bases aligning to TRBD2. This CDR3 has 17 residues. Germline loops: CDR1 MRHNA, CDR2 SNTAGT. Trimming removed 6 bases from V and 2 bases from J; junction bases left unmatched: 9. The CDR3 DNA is TGTGCCAGCAGCCAAGGAACTAGCGGGACTAACACCGGGGAGCTGTTTTTT. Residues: CASSQGTSGTNTGELFF.

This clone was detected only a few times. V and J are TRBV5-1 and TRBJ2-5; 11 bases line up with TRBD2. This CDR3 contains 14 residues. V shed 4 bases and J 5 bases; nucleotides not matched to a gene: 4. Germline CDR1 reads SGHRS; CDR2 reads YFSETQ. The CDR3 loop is CASSPGLAVETQYF. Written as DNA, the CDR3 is TGCGCCAGCAGCCCGGGACTAGCGGTGGAGACCCAGTACTTC.

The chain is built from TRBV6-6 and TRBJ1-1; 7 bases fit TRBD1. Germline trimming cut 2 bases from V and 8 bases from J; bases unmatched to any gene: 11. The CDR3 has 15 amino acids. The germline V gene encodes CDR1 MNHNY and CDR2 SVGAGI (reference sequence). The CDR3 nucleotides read TGTGCCAGCAGTTACATCCGGACAGGAGGGGGGGAAGCTTTCTTT. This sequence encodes CASSYIRTGGGEAFF.

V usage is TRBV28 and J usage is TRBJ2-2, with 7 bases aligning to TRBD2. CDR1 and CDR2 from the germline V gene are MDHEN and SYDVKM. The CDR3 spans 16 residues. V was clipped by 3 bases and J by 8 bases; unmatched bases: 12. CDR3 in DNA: TGTGCCAGCAGTTTGGGCGGGACTATGGACCGAGGGGAGCTGTTTTTT. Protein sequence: CASSLGGTMDRGELFF.

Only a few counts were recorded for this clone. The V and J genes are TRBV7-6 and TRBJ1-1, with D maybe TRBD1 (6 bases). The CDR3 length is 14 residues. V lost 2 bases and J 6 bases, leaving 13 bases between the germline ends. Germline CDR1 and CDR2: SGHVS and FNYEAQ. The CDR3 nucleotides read TGTGCCAGCAGCTTAAGAACAACAGGGCCTGAAGCTTTCTTT. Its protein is CASSLRTTGPEAFF.

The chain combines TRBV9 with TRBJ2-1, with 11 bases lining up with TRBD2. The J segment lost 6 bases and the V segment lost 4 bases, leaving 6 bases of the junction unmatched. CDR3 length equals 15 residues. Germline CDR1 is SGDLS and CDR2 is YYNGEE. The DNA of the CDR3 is TGTGCCAGCAGCATTAGCGGGAGGGCAGGCAATGAGCAGTTCTTC. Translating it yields CASSISGRAGNEQFF.

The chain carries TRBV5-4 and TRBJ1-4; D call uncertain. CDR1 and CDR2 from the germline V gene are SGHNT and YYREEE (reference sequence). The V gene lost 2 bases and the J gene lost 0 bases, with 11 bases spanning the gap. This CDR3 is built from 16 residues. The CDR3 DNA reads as TGTGCCAGCAGCTTATCGTCATCAGCAACTAATGAAAAACTGTTTTTT. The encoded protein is CASSLSSSATNEKLFF.

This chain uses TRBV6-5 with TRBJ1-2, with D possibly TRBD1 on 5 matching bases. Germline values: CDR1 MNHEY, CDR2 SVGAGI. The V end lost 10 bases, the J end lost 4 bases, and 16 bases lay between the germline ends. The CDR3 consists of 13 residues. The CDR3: CATLGEQVYGYTF. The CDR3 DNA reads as TGTGCCACCCTTGGGGAACAGGTCTATGGCTACACCTTC.

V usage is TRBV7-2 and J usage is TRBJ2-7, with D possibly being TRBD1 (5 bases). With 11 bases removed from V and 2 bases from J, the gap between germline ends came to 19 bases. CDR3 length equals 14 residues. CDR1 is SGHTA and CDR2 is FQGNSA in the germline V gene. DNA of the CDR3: TGTGCCCTTCGGATAGACAGAAGACCCTACGAGCAGTACTTC. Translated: CALRIDRRPYEQYF. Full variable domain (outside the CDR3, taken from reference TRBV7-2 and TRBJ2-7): GAGVSQSPSNKVTEKGKDVELRCDPISGHTALYWYRQSLGQGLEFLIYFQGNSAPDKSGLPSDRFSAERTGGSVSTLTIQRTQQEDSAVYLCALRIDRRPYEQYFGPGTRLTVT.

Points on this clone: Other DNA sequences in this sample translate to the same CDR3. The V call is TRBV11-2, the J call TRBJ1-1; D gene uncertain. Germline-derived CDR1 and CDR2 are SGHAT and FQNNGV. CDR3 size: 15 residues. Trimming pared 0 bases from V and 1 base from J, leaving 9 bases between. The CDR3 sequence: CASSLEVSGNTEAFF. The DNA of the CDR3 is TGTGCCAGCAGCTTAGAGGTATCAGGGAACACTGAAGCTTTCTTT.

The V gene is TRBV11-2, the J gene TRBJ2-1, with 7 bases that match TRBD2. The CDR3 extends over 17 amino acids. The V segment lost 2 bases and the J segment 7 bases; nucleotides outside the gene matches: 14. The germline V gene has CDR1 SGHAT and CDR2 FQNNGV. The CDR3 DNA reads TGTGCCAGCAGCTTAAGGGGATGGGTGGGCGGGGGAAATGAGCAGTTCTTC. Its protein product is CASSLRGWVGGGNEQFF.